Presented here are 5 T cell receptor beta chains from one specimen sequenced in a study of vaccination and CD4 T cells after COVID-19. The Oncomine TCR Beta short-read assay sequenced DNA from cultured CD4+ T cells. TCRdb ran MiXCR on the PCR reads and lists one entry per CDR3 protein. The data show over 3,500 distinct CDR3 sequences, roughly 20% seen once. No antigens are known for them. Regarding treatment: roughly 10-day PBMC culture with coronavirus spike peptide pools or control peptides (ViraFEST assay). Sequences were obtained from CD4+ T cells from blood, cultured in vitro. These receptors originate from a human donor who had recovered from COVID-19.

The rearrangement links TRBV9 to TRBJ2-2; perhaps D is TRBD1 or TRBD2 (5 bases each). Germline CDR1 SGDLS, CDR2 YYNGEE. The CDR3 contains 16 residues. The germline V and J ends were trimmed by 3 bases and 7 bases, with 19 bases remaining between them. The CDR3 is CASSGGYRVPGGELFF. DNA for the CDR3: TGTGCCAGCAGCGGGGGGTATAGGGTGCCCGGCGGGGAGCTGTTTTTT.

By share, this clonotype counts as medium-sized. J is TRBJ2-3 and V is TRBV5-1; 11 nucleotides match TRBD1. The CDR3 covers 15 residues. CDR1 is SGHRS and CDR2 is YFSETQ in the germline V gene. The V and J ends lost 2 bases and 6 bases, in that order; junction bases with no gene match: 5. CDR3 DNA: TGCGCCAGCAGCTTAGGGGACAGGGGGTCCGATACGCAGTATTTT. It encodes CASSLGDRGSDTQYF.

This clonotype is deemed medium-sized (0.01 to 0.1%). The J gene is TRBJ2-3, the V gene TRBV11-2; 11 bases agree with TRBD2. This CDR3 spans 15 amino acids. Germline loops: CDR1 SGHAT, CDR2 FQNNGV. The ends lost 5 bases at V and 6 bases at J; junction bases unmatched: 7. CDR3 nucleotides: TGTGCCAGCAGCGCTCTAGCGGGGGGAAGGGATACGCAGTATTTT. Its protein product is CASSALAGGRDTQYF.

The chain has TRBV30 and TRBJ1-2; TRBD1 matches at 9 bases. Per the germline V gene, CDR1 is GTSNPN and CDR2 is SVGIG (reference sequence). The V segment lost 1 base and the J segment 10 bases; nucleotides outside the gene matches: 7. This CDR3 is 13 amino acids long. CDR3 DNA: TGTGCCTGGAGTGGAGGGACAGGGCGGCTCTACACCTTC. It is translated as CAWSGGTGRLYTF.

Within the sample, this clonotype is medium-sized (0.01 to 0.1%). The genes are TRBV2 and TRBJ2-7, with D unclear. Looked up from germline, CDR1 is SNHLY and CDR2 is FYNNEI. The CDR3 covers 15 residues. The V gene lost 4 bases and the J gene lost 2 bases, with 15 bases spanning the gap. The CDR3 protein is CASSAESLFPYEQYF. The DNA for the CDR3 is TGTGCCAGCAGTGCTGAGAGTTTGTTCCCCTACGAGCAGTACTTC.